This T cell receptor (beta chain) came from a study of blood T cell repertoires in COVID-19. Study context: The study drew acute and convalescent COVID-19 samples from the United States, Italy and Spain.

Method: immunoSEQ multiplex PCR; TCRdb's copy keeps in-frame clones and lacks some. The repertoire holds a few hundred thousand clones, with just under 90% as singletons. The V gene's germline CDR1 is SGHDT and CDR2 YYEEEE. The length of the CDR3 is 15 residues. J was trimmed by 4 bases and V by 4 bases; bases with no gene match: 8. The sequenced sample consisted of PBMCs or T cells enriched from blood (not recorded which). The rearrangement links TRBV5-6 to TRBJ2-5, with 9 nucleotides matching TRBD1. The receptor was derived from a woman aged 55-70 years who had recovered from COVID-19. CDR3 nucleotides: TGTGCCAGCAGCCAGGTGGACAGGGGAAGAGAGACCCAGTACTTC. It yields the protein CASSQVDRGRETQYF.